The 16 T cell receptor beta chains given below trace back to one sample, sequenced in a study of CXCR3-negative and CXCR3-positive naive CD8 T cells. Through 5' RACE with UMI labels, the TRB cDNA libraries were prepared. TCRdb reprocessed the 5' RACE reads and reports one entry per CDR3 protein, with no DNA. The table for this sample gives 100,000 or so distinct CDR3 sequences. The sequenced material came from naive CXCR3- CD8+ T cells from blood. As for subset: CD45RO-CCR7+CD27+CD95- naive CD8+ T cells lacking CXCR3 (TNR3-). These receptor sequences come from a human donor in good health. Some clones in this sample may be carry-over from other donors' samples.

The chain uses TRBV6-5 and TRBJ1-2; the TRBD1 assignment by TCRdb is unverifiable without DNA. The germline CDR1 and CDR2 sequences are MNHEY and SVGAGI. The CDR3 contains 15 residues. This CDR3 is CASSYSAGAIDGYTF.

The chain couples TRBV13 to TRBJ2-7. CDR1 and CDR2 (germline): PRHDT, FYEKMQ (reference sequence). The CDR3 runs to 14 residues. The CDR3 region is CASSFSGTTYEQYF.

The genes are TRBV9 and TRBJ2-5; TCRdb lists TRBD1, though no DNA is available to test this call. Germline CDR1 is SGDLS and CDR2 is YYNGEE. The CDR3 is made up of 15 amino acids. The CDR3 here is CASSVSPGVLETQYF.

This chain joins TRBV19 and TRBJ2-7; TCRdb selects TRBD1, and the lack of DNA leaves this call unchecked. The CDR3 spans 15 residues. The V gene's germline CDR1 is LNHDA and CDR2 SQIVND (reference sequence). CDR3 sequence: CASAGQGGGAYEQYF.

This chain uses TRBV7-9 with TRBJ2-5; TCRdb's D call, TRBD2, is unchecked because there is no DNA. The CDR3 consists of 16 residues. Germline V gene lookup returns CDR1 SEHNR and CDR2 FQNEAQ (reference sequence). The CDR3 loop is CASSPVLAGHQETQYF.

This chain's CDR3 is CSARGQGITNSPLHF. The V gene is TRBV20-1, the J gene TRBJ1-6; TCRdb names TRBD1, which stays unverified in the absence of DNA. In germline, CDR1 is DFQATT, CDR2 SNEGSKA (reference sequence). The CDR3 has 15 residues.

The chain combines TRBV6-2 or TRBV6-3 with TRBJ2-3; TCRdb picks TRBD1, but there is no DNA to check that call. The germline V gene encodes CDR1 MNHEY and CDR2 SVGEGT. The CDR3 extends over 16 amino acids. CDR3 in amino acids: CASGFRRQGAEDTQYF.

The chain combines TRBV29-1 with TRBJ2-1; checking the TCRdb D call of TRBD2 is not possible without DNA. The CDR3 runs 17 residues. The germline V gene has CDR1 SQVTM and CDR2 ANQGSEA. This CDR3 reads CSVEGSGSVRPYNEQFF.

The J gene is TRBJ2-7, the V gene TRBV4-2; checking the TCRdb D call of TRBD2 is not possible without DNA. In germline, CDR1 is LGHNA, CDR2 YNFKEQ. The CDR3 runs 13 residues. The CDR3 spells CASSQQRPYEQYF.

This chain connects TRBV7-9 to TRBJ2-7; absent DNA, TCRdb's TRBD2 call cannot be checked. CDR3 size: 17 residues. Looked up from germline, CDR1 is SEHNR and CDR2 is FQNEAQ (reference sequence). The CDR3: CASSLLVGGDGLREQYF.

The chain recombines TRBV29-1 with TRBJ2-7; absent DNA, TCRdb's TRBD1 call cannot be checked. The germline V gene has CDR1 SQVTM and CDR2 ANQGSEA. CDR3 length: 15 amino acids. CDR3 loop: CSVEDLGRGEYEQYF.

Measured by frequency, this clonotype is medium-sized. V gene TRBV30 combines with J gene TRBJ2-3; TCRdb's D call of TRBD1 is untestable without DNA. CDR1 is GTSNPN and CDR2 is SVGIG in the germline V gene (reference sequence). The CDR3 is made up of 14 amino acids. This CDR3 reads CAWSQGAPTDTQYF.

The chain combines TRBV2 with TRBJ2-5. Germline V gives CDR1 SNHLY, CDR2 FYNNEI. CDR3 length: 15 amino acids. CDR3 sequence reads: CASGYISGDPETQYF.

J is TRBJ2-1 and V is TRBV5-5; TCRdb proposes TRBD1, but this gene call is untestable without DNA. In germline, CDR1 is SGHKS, CDR2 YYEKEE (reference sequence). This CDR3 has 16 amino acids. The CDR3 here is CASSFPPPENYNEQFF.

The rearrangement uses TRBV12-3 or TRBV12-4 and TRBJ2-1; TCRdb's D call, TRBD2, is unchecked because there is no DNA. The CDR3 consists of 13 residues. The CDR3 sequence: CASKSGDYNEQFF.

This chain uses TRBV7-6 with TRBJ2-7. The CDR3 sequence is 12 residues long. Germline V lookup: CDR1 SGHVS, CDR2 FNYEAQ. CDR3 region: CASSLNSGEQYF.